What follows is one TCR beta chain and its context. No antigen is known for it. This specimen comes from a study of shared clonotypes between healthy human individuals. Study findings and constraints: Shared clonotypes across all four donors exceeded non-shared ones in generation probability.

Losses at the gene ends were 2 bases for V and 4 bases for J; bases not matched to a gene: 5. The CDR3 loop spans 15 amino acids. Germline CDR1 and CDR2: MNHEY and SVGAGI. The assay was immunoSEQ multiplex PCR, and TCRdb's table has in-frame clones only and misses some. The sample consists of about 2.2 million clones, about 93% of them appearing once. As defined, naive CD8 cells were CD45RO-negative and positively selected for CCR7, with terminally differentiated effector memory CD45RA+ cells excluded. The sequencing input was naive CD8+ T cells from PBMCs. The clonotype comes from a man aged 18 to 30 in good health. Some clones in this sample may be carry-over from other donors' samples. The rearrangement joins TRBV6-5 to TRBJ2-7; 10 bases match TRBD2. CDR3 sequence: CASSYGASGGYEQYF. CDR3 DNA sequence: TGTGCCAGCAGTTACGGGGCTAGCGGGGGTTACGAGCAGTACTTC.